Each of the 21 T cell receptor beta chains below was sequenced from the same sample in a study of control samples from healthy donors and cancer patients. Sequencing was performed with immunoSEQ multiplex PCR; in TCRdb, only in-frame clones are kept and a portion is missing. The top ten clones hold 5.5% of a sample with around 80,000 clones, around nine tenths of them seen once. Sequenced sample: blood. The origin of the receptors is a man in his forties or fifties in good health.

V gene TRBV3-1 (or the pseudogene TRBV3-2) combines with J gene TRBJ1-6; no reliable D call. Germline assignment: CDR1 LGHDT and CDR2 YNNKEL (reference sequence). CDR3 length: 17 residues. Trimming cost V 2 bases and J 0 bases, with 11 bases left between them. CDR3 sequence: CASSQLGISSYNSPLHF. CDR3 in DNA: TGTGCCAGCAGCCAACTCGGTATCAGCTCCTATAATTCACCCCTCCACTTT.

This sequence joins TRBV5-1 and TRBJ2-1; D is possibly TRBD2 (5 bases). Trimming left V 0 bases short and J 10 bases short, with 14 bases between. Germline V lookup: CDR1 SGHRS, CDR2 YFSETQ. This CDR3 spans 14 amino acids. CDR3 coding DNA: TGCGCCAGCAGCTTGGGAAGTAGGACGGGGGAGCAGTTCTTC. This codes for CASSLGSRTGEQFF.

V is TRBV6-5 and J is TRBJ1-1; D remains unclear. The germline V gene has CDR1 MNHEY and CDR2 SVGAGI. V was shortened by 5 bases and J by 0 bases, with 10 bases between the two germline ends. The CDR3 is made up of 14 amino acids. CDR3 loop: CASSPGLMNTEAFF. The CDR3 coding sequence is TGTGCCAGCAGTCCTGGGTTAATGAACACTGAAGCTTTCTTT.

V usage is TRBV5-1 and J usage is TRBJ2-3; 9 bases fit TRBD2. The ends lost 4 bases at V and 2 bases at J; junction bases unmatched: 20. The CDR3 covers 20 residues. CDR1 is SGHRS and CDR2 is YFSETQ in the germline V gene. The CDR3 reads CASSLGGLRFSGGSTDTQYF. In DNA form, the CDR3 reads TGCGCCAGCAGCCTTGGGGGCTTAAGGTTTAGCGGGGGTTCCACAGATACGCAGTATTTT.

This clone was observed once. V and J are TRBV5-1 and TRBJ1-1; 11 nucleotides match TRBD1. This CDR3 spans 17 amino acids. V dropped 0 bases and J dropped 4; count of bases not matched to a gene: 8. Germline V CDR1 and CDR2: SGHRS, YFSETQ. In nucleotides, the CDR3 is TGCGCCAGCAGCTTGGAAGGACAGGGGGCGCGTGGCACTGAAGCTTTCTTT. Translation: CASSLEGQGARGTEAFF.

The CDR3 coding sequence is TGTGCCAGCAGTGAATGGGACAGGGGGGTGAACACTGAAGCTTTCTTT. As protein: CASSEWDRGVNTEAFF. The chain has TRBV2 and TRBJ1-1; 11 positions match TRBD1. The CDR3 is 16 amino acids. V trimming: 2 bases; J trimming: 0 bases; junction bases outside the gene matches: 2. Germline CDR1 reads SNHLY; CDR2 reads FYNNEI.

The chain recombines TRBV3-1 (or the pseudogene TRBV3-2) with TRBJ1-4; D remains unclear. Trimming removed 0 bases at V and 4 bases at J, with 9 bases between. This CDR3 comprises 15 residues. Germline assignment: CDR1 LGHDT and CDR2 YNNKEL (reference sequence). The chain's CDR3 is CASSQETRYNEKLFF. In nucleotides, the CDR3 is TGTGCCAGCAGCCAAGAAACCCGTTATAATGAAAAACTGTTTTTT.

V gene TRBV5-1 combines with J gene TRBJ1-1, with 7 bases aligning to TRBD1. In germline, CDR1 is SGHRS, CDR2 YFSETQ. V was pared by 4 bases and J by 1 base, with 7 bases of the junction left unmatched. The CDR3 totals 15 residues. In DNA, the CDR3 is TGCGCCAGCAGCACAGGACAGGTGACGAACACTGAAGCTTTCTTT. Encoded protein: CASSTGQVTNTEAFF.

A note on this clone: Here the CDR3 omits its conserved ending phenylalanine or tryptophan, so a read error is the likely source. The chain recombines TRBV12-3 or TRBV12-4 with TRBJ1-6, with D unresolved. Trimming stripped 5 bases from V and 9 bases from J, with 8 bases between. The CDR3 covers 12 residues. For the CDR3, the DNA is TGTGCCAGCAGTCCCCCTGGTTCACCCCTCCACCTT. Its translation: CASSPPGSPLHL.

The chain uses TRBV24-1 and TRBJ1-2; perhaps TRBD1 as D (6 bases). The germline V gene encodes CDR1 KGHDR and CDR2 SFDVKD. The CDR3 covers 15 residues. V was trimmed by 2 bases and J by 6 bases, leaving 15 bases between them. CDR3: CATSDSTRTAHGYTF. The CDR3 DNA follows: TGTGCCACCAGTGATTCTACCCGGACAGCGCATGGCTACACCTTC.

The chain joins TRBV5-1 to TRBJ2-7; 8 positions agree with TRBD1. The J segment lost 2 bases and the V segment lost 4 bases, leaving 8 bases of the junction unmatched. The CDR3 sequence is 15 residues long. CDR1 is SGHRS, CDR2 YFSETQ, per germline. The CDR3 DNA follows: TGCGCCAGCAGCGGCCCCGAGACAGGGGCCTACGAGCAGTACTTC. Its translation: CASSGPETGAYEQYF.

V gene TRBV19 combines with J gene TRBJ1-1; D is uncertain. V shed 3 bases and J shed 1 base, with 12 bases lying between them. Germline V gene data show CDR1 as LNHDA and CDR2 as SQIVND (reference sequence). This CDR3 has 15 amino acids. CDR3 protein: CASSISGRENTEAFF. Here the CDR3 DNA reads TGTGCCAGTAGTATTTCCGGACGGGAGAACACTGAAGCTTTCTTT.

The rearrangement uses TRBV5-4 and TRBJ2-1; 14 nucleotides match TRBD2. This CDR3 has 16 amino acids. Germline-derived CDR1 and CDR2 are SGHNT and YYREEE (reference sequence). With V trimmed by 3 bases and J by 9 bases, 8 bases remained unmatched. CDR3 loop: CASSWETSGGAREQFF. The CDR3 nucleotides read TGTGCCAGCAGCTGGGAGACTAGCGGGGGGGCTCGTGAGCAGTTCTTC.

As regards this clone: The identical CDR3 is also encoded by other nucleotide sequences in the sample. The chain links TRBV25-1 to TRBJ1-2; D remains ambiguous. Between the trimmed V and J ends, which lost 0 bases and 3 bases, there was a span of 5 bases. CDR1 is MGHDK, CDR2 SYGVNS, per germline. The CDR3 sequence is 13 residues long. The chain's CDR3 is CASSEYSDYGYTF. DNA for the CDR3: TGTGCCAGCAGTGAATATTCAGACTATGGCTACACCTTC.

This clone was seen just once. The chain uses TRBV3-1 (or the pseudogene TRBV3-2) and TRBJ2-7, with D possibly TRBD2 on 5 matching bases. Germline CDR1 is LGHDT and CDR2 is YNNKEL (reference sequence). V shed 5 bases and J shed 1 base, with 6 bases lying between them. This CDR3 is built from 12 residues. The CDR3 is CASSTGSYEQYF. CDR3 nucleotides: TGTGCCAGCAGCACGGGGTCCTACGAGCAGTACTTC.

This clone has more than one count but fewer than ten. The V gene is TRBV30, the J gene TRBJ1-4, with 7 bases fitting TRBD1. Trimming took 5 bases from V and 4 from J; bases not matched to a gene: 7. In germline, CDR1 is GTSNPN, CDR2 SVGIG (reference sequence). This CDR3 contains 14 residues. Here the CDR3 reads CAWSGTVNNEKLFF. CDR3 bases: TGTGCCTGGTCCGGGACAGTAAATAATGAAAAACTGTTTTTT.

This chain joins TRBV2 and TRBJ2-3, with TRBD2 identical over 8 bases. The CDR3 consists of 19 residues. V gave up 2 bases and J gave up 2 bases; unmatched junction bases: 15. Germline V gives CDR1 SNHLY, CDR2 FYNNEI. DNA for the CDR3: TGTGCCAGCAGTGAATCCGATGCCGTTAGCGGGGCACACACAGATACGCAGTATTTT. Its protein is CASSESDAVSGAHTDTQYF.

The genes are TRBV5-6 and TRBJ2-1; weak D call: TRBD2 (6 bases). The germline V gene has CDR1 SGHDT and CDR2 YYEEEE. CDR3 length: 18 amino acids. Deletions cut 2 bases from V and 0 bases from J, with 18 bases between. In DNA, the CDR3 is TGTGCCAGCAGCTTAAAATGGCGGGATAGGAGCTCCTACAATGAGCAGTTCTTC. This codes for CASSLKWRDRSSYNEQFF.

The CDR3 spells CASSLSGSKGEKLFF. CDR3 bases: TGTGCCAGCAGCTTATCGGGGTCAAAAGGGGAAAAACTGTTTTTT. This chain connects TRBV7-9 to TRBJ1-4; D not certain. This CDR3 has 15 amino acids. The V gene lost 2 bases and the J gene lost 8 bases, with 15 bases spanning the gap. CDR1 and CDR2 (germline): SEHNR, FQNEAQ (reference sequence).

This chain uses TRBV29-1 with TRBJ1-1; D not certain. V shed 4 bases and J shed 0 bases, with 9 bases lying between them. Germline CDR1 SQVTM, CDR2 ANQGSEA. The CDR3 sequence is 13 residues long. In DNA, the CDR3 is TGCAGCGTTGTCGGGCTGATGAACACTGAAGCTTTCTTT. Protein: CSVVGLMNTEAFF.

The gene calls are TRBV29-1 and TRBJ1-2; 10 bases agree with TRBD1. The CDR3 is 13 amino acids. J was trimmed by 2 bases and V by 6 bases; bases with no gene match: 3. Germline CDR1 and CDR2: SQVTM and ANQGSEA. The CDR3: CSVRDRGNYGYTF. The CDR3 nucleotides are TGCAGCGTGAGGGACAGGGGAAACTATGGCTACACCTTC.